This entry lists 11 T cell receptor beta chains sequenced from one sample in a study of T-cell reconstitution after alpha-beta-depleted transplantation in children. Molecular barcoding with unique molecular identifiers was used for the TCRbeta library. TCRdb reanalysed the PCR reads using MiXCR and keeps one entry per CDR3 protein. Of some 520,000 distinct CDR3 sequences in the sample, less than 35% were seen once. The input for sequencing was PBMCs from the stem cell graft donor, taken from the stem cell graft. The receptors were sampled from a human donor who donated a stem cell graft to a child with aplastic anemia.

This clonotype came up a few times. This sequence joins TRBV11-3 and TRBJ2-1; D is uncertain. Trimming took off 6 bases at V and 0 bases at J, with 18 bases between the two ends. CDR1 SGHNT and CDR2 YENEEA come from the germline V gene. This CDR3 is built from 17 residues. Here the CDR3 DNA reads TGTGCCAGCAGTCCTCACCTGGGCTCGAGCTCCTACAATGAGCAGTTCTTC. It encodes CASSPHLGSSSYNEQFF.

This clonotype was detected only a few times. This chain joins TRBV6-5 and TRBJ2-1; D not certain. Trimming took 0 bases from V and 6 from J, leaving 15 bases between them. Germline V CDR1 and CDR2: MNHEY, SVGAGI. This CDR3 is built from 16 residues. The CDR3, as DNA: TGTGCCAGCAGTTACTCGATCTGGAGTGGTGGCAATGAGCAGTTCTTC. Its translation: CASSYSIWSGGNEQFF.

This chain joins TRBV13 and TRBJ2-7, with a weak D call TRBD2 (5 bases). Trimming removed 3 bases from V and 4 bases from J, with 10 bases in between. Per germline, CDR1 PRHDT and CDR2 FYEKMQ (reference sequence). The CDR3 is made up of 13 amino acids. The CDR3 DNA reads as TGTGCCAGCAGCTTGAAGGGAGTGTACGAGCAGTACTTC. Protein: CASSLKGVYEQYF.

CDR3 amino acids: CASSQDSQLWGAGNTIYF. In DNA, the CDR3 is TGTGCCAGCAGCCAAGATTCTCAGCTGTGGGGGGCTGGAAACACCATATATTTT. The V gene is TRBV3-1, the J gene TRBJ1-3, with D possibly matching TRBD1 (5 bases). The CDR3 has 18 residues. Germline V gene sequence: CDR1 LGHDT, CDR2 YNNKEL (reference sequence). The V end lost 0 bases, the J end lost 2 bases, and 17 bases lay between the germline ends.

The rearrangement joins TRBV25-1 to TRBJ2-7; D unclear. V was pared by 3 bases and J by 2 bases, with 14 bases between. CDR1 and CDR2 from the germline V gene are MGHDK and SYGVNS. The CDR3 is 15 amino acids. CDR3 amino acids: CASSDDHSGPYEQYF. The CDR3 DNA reads TGTGCCAGCAGTGACGACCATTCGGGCCCCTACGAGCAGTACTTC.

This clonotype was detected a few times. V is TRBV29-1 and J is TRBJ2-7; 7 bases are a match to TRBD1. Germline CDR1 reads SQVTM; CDR2 reads ANQGSEA. The trim removed 2 bases at V and 4 bases at J, leaving 8 bases unmatched. The CDR3 runs to 14 residues. Here the CDR3 DNA reads TGCAGCGTTGAACTGCGGACAGGAGGATACGAGCAGTACTTC. Amino acids: CSVELRTGGYEQYF.

The genes are TRBV20-1 and TRBJ2-2; D tentatively reads TRBD1 or TRBD2 (6 bases each). Germline V CDR1 and CDR2: DFQATT, SNEGSKA (reference sequence). V lost 6 bases to trimming and J lost 4 bases, with 21 bases between them. The CDR3 length is 16 residues. The CDR3 DNA reads TGCAGTGCGAATTTAGGGGGAGGTAGATCCACCGGGGAGCTGTTTTTT. Translated: CSANLGGGRSTGELFF.

CDR3 amino acids: CASSFSGNEQYF. CDR3 coding DNA: TGTGCCAGCAGCTTTTCGGGGAACGAGCAGTACTTC. The chain carries TRBV7-9 and TRBJ2-7; D is perhaps TRBD2 (5 bases). Per the germline V gene, CDR1 is SEHNR and CDR2 is FQNEAQ (reference sequence). The CDR3 covers 12 residues. The V end was cut by 3 bases, the J end by 5 bases, with 8 bases between.

This clonotype was detected a few times. The chain joins TRBV10-3 to TRBJ1-1; unclear D gene. Germline loops: CDR1 ENHRY, CDR2 SYGVKD. Trimming pared 3 bases from V and 1 base from J, leaving 15 bases between. The CDR3 loop spans 16 amino acids. For the CDR3, the DNA is TGTGCCATCAGTGAATGGGGAAAGACTACGAACACTGAAGCTTTCTTT. Translating gives CAISEWGKTTNTEAFF.

The chain joins TRBV2 to TRBJ1-2; a weak D match, TRBD1 (5 bases). This CDR3 contains 17 residues. Trimming took 4 bases from V and 0 from J, leaving 18 bases between them. Germline assignment: CDR1 SNHLY and CDR2 FYNNEI. DNA for the CDR3: TGTGCCAGCAGTGTCCGAGGGGTTAGATCCGCTAACTATGGCTACACCTTC. It yields the protein CASSVRGVRSANYGYTF.

This chain links TRBV12-3 or TRBV12-4 with TRBJ2-1; 12 bases align to TRBD2. Trimming cost V 1 base and J 8 bases; bases outside gene matches: 3. This CDR3 spans 15 amino acids. The CDR3 is CASSLVASGRDEQFF. As DNA, the CDR3 is TGTGCCAGCAGTTTAGTAGCTAGCGGGAGGGATGAGCAGTTCTTC.